The 31 T cell receptor beta chains given below trace back to one sample, sequenced in a study of T cell responses to AZD1222 COVID-19 vaccine. Data came from immunoSEQ multiplex PCR; TCRdb stores just in-frame clones and leaves some out. The data hold more than 110,000 clones, with approximately 89% observed a single time. Sequenced material: peripheral blood, taken on day 0 of AZD1222 vaccination. All receptors derive from an adult in good health.

This clone was detected only a few times. The V gene is TRBV27, the J gene TRBJ2-2, with 8 bases identical to TRBD1. V lost 6 bases and J lost 5; bases outside the gene matches: 11. The germline V gene has CDR1 MNHEY and CDR2 SMNVEV (reference sequence). This CDR3 is built from 16 residues. The CDR3 spells CASSHRTGSSTGELFF. CDR3 DNA: TGTGCCAGCAGCCACCGGACAGGGAGTAGTACCGGGGAGCTGTTTTTT.

The chain carries TRBV4-1 and TRBJ2-7; TRBD1 matches 11 bases. Germline V gene sequence: CDR1 MGHRA, CDR2 YSYEKL. CDR3 length: 16 amino acids. Trimming at V came to 1 base and at J to 5 bases, leaving 7 bases not matched to a gene. CDR3 amino acids: CASSQGPGTGGNEQYF. The CDR3, as DNA: TGCGCCAGCAGCCAAGGACCCGGGACAGGGGGAAACGAGCAGTACTTC.

This rearrangement joins TRBV5-6 to TRBJ1-2; D is undetermined. Germline CDR1 and CDR2: SGHDT and YYEEEE. The V gene lost 0 bases and the J gene lost 2 bases, with 5 bases spanning the gap. CDR3 length equals 13 residues. This CDR3 is CASSLGRNYGYTF. The DNA for the CDR3 is TGTGCCAGCAGCTTGGGACGGAACTATGGCTACACCTTC.

This chain connects TRBV18 to TRBJ2-5, with a tentative D call TRBD1 (7 bases). This CDR3 region has 15 residues. Germline V gene data show CDR1 as KGHSH and CDR2 as LQKENI. Trimming took off 2 bases at V and 7 bases at J, with 17 bases between the two ends. CDR3 loop: CASSPGGGEGGTQYF. As DNA, the CDR3 is TGTGCCAGCTCACCAGGAGGGGGCGAAGGTGGGACCCAGTACTTC.

The chain recombines TRBV27 with TRBJ2-1, with D hard to call. CDR1 is MNHEY and CDR2 is SMNVEV in the germline V gene (reference sequence). Deletions cut 5 bases from V and 7 bases from J, with 9 bases between. The CDR3 has 12 residues. The CDR3 reads CASSPLGNEQFF. The CDR3 DNA reads as TGTGCCAGCAGTCCCCTAGGTAATGAGCAGTTCTTC.

This chain connects TRBV5-1 to TRBJ2-5; 11 bases are shared with TRBD2. Per the germline V gene, CDR1 is SGHRS and CDR2 is YFSETQ. The CDR3 totals 16 residues. With V trimmed by 2 bases and J by 5 bases, 8 bases remained unmatched. The CDR3 region is CASSFRLAGGMETQYF. CDR3 coding DNA: TGCGCCAGCAGCTTCCGTCTAGCGGGAGGTATGGAGACCCAGTACTTC. The variable domain in full, completed from reference TRBV5-1 and TRBJ2-5, reads KAGVTQTPRYLIKTRGQQVTLSCSPISGHRSVSWYQQTPGQGLQFLFEYFSETQRNKGNFPGRFSGRQFSNSRSEMNVSTLELGDSALYLCASSFRLAGGMETQYFGPGTRLLVL.

The chain is built from TRBV11-3 and TRBJ1-1; D gene unclear. Trimming cost V 1 base and J 1 base, with 7 bases left between them. The CDR3 sequence is 14 residues long. Germline lookup yields CDR1 SGHNT and CDR2 YENEEA. CDR3 residues: CASSLGTGNTEAFF. CDR3 coding DNA: TGTGCCAGCAGCTTAGGGACGGGGAACACTGAAGCTTTCTTT. Variable domain in full (rest from reference TRBV11-3 and TRBJ1-1): EAGVVQSPRYKIIEKKQPVAFWCNPISGHNTLYWYLQNLGQGPELLIRYENEEAVDDSQLPKDRFSAERLKGVDSTLKIQPAELGDSAVYLCASSLGTGNTEAFFGQGTRLTVV.

This clone has a single count. The chain employs TRBV6-1 and TRBJ1-2, with D possibly TRBD1 on 5 matching bases. Trimming cost V 3 bases and J 8 bases, with 10 bases left between them. Germline CDR1 and CDR2: MNHNS and SASEGT. This CDR3 region has 12 residues. Here the CDR3 reads CASSDRGFGYTF. The CDR3 bases are TGTGCCAGCAGTGACCGGGGGTTCGGCTACACCTTC.

The V call is TRBV5-1, the J call TRBJ1-1, with no clear D. This CDR3 is 16 amino acids long. Trimming left V 0 bases short and J 1 base short, with 13 bases between. Germline loops: CDR1 SGHRS, CDR2 YFSETQ. The CDR3 nucleotides read TGCGCCAGCAGCTTGGGGTCTGGGCGGACGAACACTGAAGCTTTCTTT. This sequence encodes CASSLGSGRTNTEAFF.

The V gene is TRBV28, the J gene TRBJ1-4; no definite D call. This CDR3 region has 14 residues. The V gene lost 5 bases and the J gene lost 8 bases, with 15 bases spanning the gap. Germline CDR1 and CDR2: MDHEN and SYDVKM. The CDR3 spells CASSPRRSGEKLFF. The CDR3 coding sequence is TGTGCCAGCAGTCCTCGAAGGTCGGGCGAAAAACTGTTTTTT.

V is TRBV10-2 and J is TRBJ1-1; 7 bases align to TRBD1. The V gene end was trimmed by 2 bases and the J gene end by 5 bases; junction bases not matched to a gene: 17. CDR1 and CDR2 from the germline V gene are WSHSY and SAAADI. The CDR3 length is 18 residues. CDR3 residues: CASSEPGRTGLRGTEAFF. The CDR3 coding sequence is TGCGCCAGCAGTGAGCCGGGGCGGACAGGCCTAAGAGGGACTGAAGCTTTCTTT.

J is TRBJ1-5 and V is TRBV30; D not certain. This CDR3 has 15 amino acids. V was trimmed by 2 bases and J by 1 base, leaving 12 bases between them. In germline, CDR1 is GTSNPN, CDR2 SVGIG (reference sequence). As DNA, the CDR3 is TGTGCCTGGAGTCTTGGCAGTCAGAGCAATCAGCCCCAGCATTTT. Encoded protein: CAWSLGSQSNQPQHF.

This rearrangement joins TRBV18 to TRBJ1-1; 7 positions match TRBD1. The V segment lost 2 bases and the J segment 7 bases; nucleotides outside the gene matches: 10. Germline CDR1 is KGHSH and CDR2 is LQKENI. The CDR3 is made up of 15 amino acids. The CDR3 DNA reads as TGTGCCAGCTCACCAGTAGGGGGCCCCTCTATTGAAGCTTTCTTT. Protein sequence: CASSPVGGPSIEAFF.

The CDR3 coding sequence is TGCAGTGCTAGTAACGGACGCCAAGACAACAATGAGCAGTTCTTC. It translates to CSASNGRQDNNEQFF. This chain connects TRBV20-1 to TRBJ2-1; D remains unclear. Germline V gene sequence: CDR1 DFQATT, CDR2 SNEGSKA (reference sequence). This CDR3 contains 15 residues. V shed 3 bases and J shed 5 bases, with 17 bases lying between them.

The chain is built from TRBV19 and TRBJ2-1; the D gene could be TRBD1 or TRBD2 (6 bases each). V was trimmed by 6 bases and J by 8 bases, leaving 11 bases between them. The CDR3 has 12 amino acids. The V gene's germline CDR1 is LNHDA and CDR2 SQIVND (reference sequence). The CDR3 loop is CASRKGGHEQFF. The CDR3 DNA reads TGTGCCAGTAGGAAAGGGGGGCATGAGCAGTTCTTC.

This clone was counted between two and nine times. The CDR3 protein is CASGRQGATTEAFF. CDR3 DNA sequence: TGTGCTAGTGGTCGACAGGGGGCGACGACTGAAGCTTTCTTT. This sequence joins TRBV12-5 and TRBJ1-1; 10 bases fit TRBD1. Germline loops: CDR1 LGHNT, CDR2 FRNRAP. With 5 bases clipped from V and 5 bases from J, the junction kept 5 bases outside the gene matches. This CDR3 contains 14 residues.

The V gene is TRBV28, the J gene TRBJ1-6; D is perhaps TRBD1 (5 bases). Germline loops: CDR1 MDHEN, CDR2 SYDVKM. V lost 7 bases and J lost 6, with 25 bases in between. The CDR3 length is 18 residues. The CDR3 sequence is CASNPVGGVLAGNSPLHF. The CDR3 DNA sequence: TGTGCCAGCAACCCTGTGGGGGGAGTCTTGGCCGGTAATTCACCCCTCCACTTT.

This rearrangement joins TRBV12-3 or TRBV12-4 to TRBJ1-2; a possible D gene is TRBD1 (6 bases). This CDR3 spans 13 amino acids. Trimming pared 3 bases from V and 3 bases from J, leaving 8 bases between. CDR3 in DNA: TGTGCCAGCAGTTTTGGACAGCACTATGGCTACACCTTC. Amino acid sequence: CASSFGQHYGYTF.

V is TRBV3-1 (or the pseudogene TRBV3-2) and J is TRBJ2-7, with a tentative D call TRBD2 (5 bases). V dropped 3 bases and J dropped 1 base, with 10 bases sitting between them. Looked up from germline, CDR1 is LGHDT and CDR2 is YNNKEL (reference sequence). The CDR3 has 14 amino acids. Here the CDR3 DNA reads TGTGCCAGCAGCCAGAAGGACTGGTCCTACGAGCAGTACTTC. This sequence encodes CASSQKDWSYEQYF.

V is TRBV1 and J is TRBJ1-4. TRBV1 is flagged as a pseudogene. CDR3 length: 16 amino acids. The CDR3 reads CTSSLNPGGLDEKLFF. CDR3 bases: TGCACCAGCAGCCTCAACCCTGGAGGGTTGGATGAAAAACTGTTTTTT.

This chain uses TRBV28 with TRBJ1-5; D is undetermined. In germline, CDR1 is MDHEN, CDR2 SYDVKM. V lost 3 bases, J lost 6 bases, and 12 bases lay in between. The CDR3 runs 14 residues. The CDR3 region is CASSFYGERQPQHF. The CDR3, as DNA: TGTGCCAGCAGTTTTTACGGGGAGCGTCAGCCCCAGCATTTT.

The chain joins TRBV2 to TRBJ1-5, with 11 positions matching TRBD1. Germline assignment: CDR1 SNHLY and CDR2 FYNNEI. Trimming took 1 base from V and 7 from J; bases not matched to a gene: 3. This CDR3 is 15 amino acids long. The CDR3: CASSEGGTGGQPQHF. The CDR3 nucleotides are TGTGCCAGCAGTGAAGGGGGGACAGGGGGACAGCCCCAGCATTTT.

The V gene is TRBV6-5, the J gene TRBJ2-7, with TRBD2 as a possible D gene (6 bases). This CDR3 has 14 amino acids. The germline V gene encodes CDR1 MNHEY and CDR2 SVGAGI. The V end was cut by 8 bases, the J end by 6 bases, with 20 bases between. The CDR3 nucleotides read TGTGCCAGCTTTCCCGGGACTGTCCTCATCGAGCAGTACTTC. This gives the protein CASFPGTVLIEQYF.

This clone was counted between two and nine times. V gene TRBV7-8 combines with J gene TRBJ2-7; 9 nucleotides align to TRBD1. The CDR3 extends over 14 amino acids. The J segment lost 7 bases and the V segment lost 2 bases, leaving 6 bases of the junction unmatched. Germline V gene data show CDR1 as SGHVS and CDR2 as FQNEAQ. The CDR3 sequence is CASSLSQGAGEQYF. CDR3 coding DNA: TGTGCCAGCAGCTTATCACAGGGGGCAGGAGAGCAGTACTTC.

The rearrangement uses TRBV28 and TRBJ1-2; D not certain. The V end was cut by 1 base, the J end by 13 bases, with 22 bases between. CDR1 is MDHEN, CDR2 SYDVKM, per germline. CDR3 length: 15 residues. The CDR3 nucleotides are TGTGCCAGCAGTTTATCCCCTGCGGACGGGCCCTGGGGCACCTTC. Protein sequence: CASSLSPADGPWGTF.

The rearrangement joins TRBV12-5 to TRBJ2-6; D unresolved. Trimming pared 1 base from V and 3 bases from J, leaving 1 base between. The CDR3 length is 13 residues. CDR1 LGHNT and CDR2 FRNRAP come from the germline V gene. For the CDR3, the DNA is TGTGCTAGTGGTTTGGGTGGGGCCAACGTCCTGACTTTC. Encoded protein: CASGLGGANVLTF.

V and J are TRBV5-5 and TRBJ1-1; 10 bases agree with TRBD1. The CDR3 has 14 amino acids. Trimming removed 5 bases from V and 5 bases from J; junction bases left unmatched: 6. The germline V gene encodes CDR1 SGHKS and CDR2 YYEKEE (reference sequence). The CDR3 DNA is TGTGCCAGCAGTTGGGGGACAGGGGTTACTGAAGCTTTCTTT. Translating it yields CASSWGTGVTEAFF.

J is TRBJ2-3 and V is TRBV6-2 or TRBV6-3, with TRBD2 identical over 10 bases. The CDR3 length is 17 residues. Per the germline V gene, CDR1 is MNHEY and CDR2 is SVGEGT. The J segment lost 6 bases and the V segment lost 0 bases, leaving 9 bases of the junction unmatched. In DNA form, the CDR3 reads TGTGCCAGCAGTTACTCCTTGGGACTAGCGACGCCGGATACGCAGTATTTT. Protein product: CASSYSLGLATPDTQYF.

The rearrangement joins TRBV6-2 or TRBV6-3 to TRBJ2-1, with 9 bases lining up with TRBD1. With V trimmed by 4 bases and J by 4 bases, 11 bases remained unmatched. Per germline, CDR1 MNHEY and CDR2 SVGEGT. The CDR3 is made up of 17 amino acids. The DNA of the CDR3 is TGTGCCAGCAGTTCCACACTCCCGGGACAGGGATACAATGAGCAGTTCTTC. This translates into CASSSTLPGQGYNEQFF.

The chain is built from TRBV9 and TRBJ2-1; D is possibly TRBD1 (5 bases). Germline V CDR1 and CDR2: SGDLS, YYNGEE. CDR3 length: 12 residues. Trimming left V 2 bases short and J 10 bases short, with 10 bases between. CDR3: CASSVDMGEQFF. In DNA form, the CDR3 reads TGTGCCAGCAGCGTGGACATGGGCGAGCAGTTCTTC.

This clone was observed a few times. V gene TRBV11-2 combines with J gene TRBJ2-7; 13 bases are a match to TRBD2. The ends lost 5 bases at V and 6 bases at J; junction bases unmatched: 7. CDR1 and CDR2 from the germline V gene are SGHAT and FQNNGV. The CDR3 covers 15 residues. The CDR3 coding sequence is TGTGCCAGCAGCGTGTCGGGACTAGCGGGGACCGAGCAGTACTTC. Its translation: CASSVSGLAGTEQYF.